Each of the 18 T cell receptor beta chains below was sequenced from the same sample in a study of control samples from healthy donors and cancer patients. Only in-frame clones appear in the TCRdb table, and some are missing; sequencing was by immunoSEQ multiplex PCR. Here the sample spans approximately 150,000 clones, about 93% being singletons. Specimen: blood. Every receptor here comes from a young woman in good health.

This chain joins TRBV4-1 and TRBJ2-2; TRBD1 matches at 11 bases. Germline trimming cut 1 base from V and 8 bases from J; bases unmatched to any gene: 6. The CDR3 is 16 residues long. Germline values: CDR1 MGHRA, CDR2 YSYEKL. CDR3 amino acids: CASSQGDRGFKGELFF. CDR3 nucleotide sequence: TGCGCCAGCAGCCAAGGGGACAGGGGGTTTAAGGGGGAGCTGTTTTTT.

Here the CDR3 reads CASSQRSSYNEQFF. In DNA, the CDR3 is TGTGCCAGCAGTCAGCGTAGCTCCTACAATGAGCAGTTCTTC. The V call is TRBV6-5, the J call TRBJ2-1; D gene uncertain. The CDR3 runs to 14 residues. The germline CDR1 and CDR2 sequences are MNHEY and SVGAGI. V gave up 5 bases and J gave up 0 bases, with 8 bases separating them.

The chain uses TRBV2 and TRBJ2-5; tentatively, D is TRBD1 (6 bases). Germline V gene data show CDR1 as SNHLY and CDR2 as FYNNEI. This CDR3 comprises 17 residues. The ends were cut back, 1 base at V and 0 bases at J, with 15 bases in the middle. The CDR3, as DNA: TGTGCCAGCAGTGAAGGCTGGGACACCAGGTACCAAGAGACCCAGTACTTC. It codes for CASSEGWDTRYQETQYF.

The rearrangement joins TRBV10-3 to TRBJ1-1; tentatively, D is TRBD1 (5 bases). The CDR3 is 14 amino acids. Deletions cut 2 bases from V and 1 base from J, with 8 bases between. Per the germline V gene, CDR1 is ENHRY and CDR2 is SYGVKD. In nucleotides, the CDR3 is TGTGCCATCAGTGAGAGGGACTCGAACACTGAAGCTTTCTTT. Protein: CAISERDSNTEAFF.

The V and J genes are TRBV27 and TRBJ1-5; D is possibly TRBD1 (6 bases). Trimming removed 3 bases from V and 2 bases from J, with 8 bases in between. This CDR3 is 14 amino acids long. The germline CDR1 and CDR2 sequences are MNHEY and SMNVEV (reference sequence). CDR3 bases: TGTGCCAGCAGTTTGGGGGGCGGCAATCAGCCCCAGCATTTT. Its protein product is CASSLGGGNQPQHF.

The rearrangement uses TRBV27 and TRBJ2-7; TRBD1 matches 7 bases. J gave up 6 bases and V 5 bases, and 16 bases lay outside the gene matches. The CDR3 runs 16 residues. Germline lookup yields CDR1 MNHEY and CDR2 SMNVEV (reference sequence). This chain's CDR3 is CASSPTHRGLGREQYF. CDR3 coding DNA: TGTGCCAGCAGTCCGACACACAGGGGATTGGGGCGCGAGCAGTACTTC.

The V gene is TRBV30, the J gene TRBJ1-5; D unclear. The CDR3 runs to 18 residues. The V end lost 0 bases, the J end lost 0 bases, and 18 bases lay between the germline ends. The germline gives CDR1 GTSNPN, CDR2 SVGIG (reference sequence). The CDR3: CAWSVTPSPWHSNQPQHF. The CDR3 DNA reads as TGTGCCTGGAGTGTAACCCCTTCCCCCTGGCATAGCAATCAGCCCCAGCATTTT.

This clone has a single count. The chain links TRBV7-2 to TRBJ2-7; 9 bases are shared with TRBD1. The V gene's germline CDR1 is SGHTA and CDR2 FQGNSA. The CDR3 extends over 14 amino acids. V gave up 4 bases and J gave up 4 bases; unmatched junction bases: 5. CDR3 coding DNA: TGTGCCAGCAGCTGGGACAGGGAGCTTTACGAGCAGTACTTC. This translates into CASSWDRELYEQYF.

This chain joins TRBV7-8 and TRBJ2-3, with a tentative D call TRBD2 (5 bases). CDR3 size: 14 residues. Germline V gene sequence: CDR1 SGHVS, CDR2 FQNEAQ. V dropped 5 bases and J dropped 6 bases, with 15 bases sitting between them. For the CDR3, the DNA is TGTGCCAGCAGCAGACCCCGGACGGGGGATACGCAGTATTTT. It yields the protein CASSRPRTGDTQYF.

V gene TRBV5-1 combines with J gene TRBJ1-2; tentatively, D is TRBD1 (6 bases). Trimming removed 8 bases from V and 11 bases from J, with 16 bases in between. The CDR3 is made up of 11 amino acids. Looked up from germline, CDR1 is SGHRS and CDR2 is YFSETQ. In DNA form, the CDR3 reads TGCGCCAGTAGACAGGAGACCGAGTACACCTTC. It translates to CASRQETEYTF.

This sequence joins TRBV5-1 and TRBJ1-2; possibly TRBD1 for D (5 bases). The V and J ends lost 0 bases and 4 bases respectively, with 7 bases between them. CDR3 size: 13 residues. Looked up from germline, CDR1 is SGHRS and CDR2 is YFSETQ. In DNA, the CDR3 is TGCGCCAGCAGCTTGGACAGGTCCTATGGCTACACCTTC. Translation: CASSLDRSYGYTF.

This clone was seen a single time. J is TRBJ1-2 and V is TRBV18, with 8 bases fitting TRBD1. The V and J ends lost 6 bases and 7 bases, in that order; junction bases with no gene match: 10. CDR1 is KGHSH and CDR2 is LQKENI in the germline V gene. This CDR3 contains 14 residues. The CDR3 nucleotides are TGTGCCAGCTCCTCCAATTCAGGGGGCGTTGGCTACACCTTC. As protein: CASSSNSGGVGYTF.

V gene TRBV12-3 or TRBV12-4 combines with J gene TRBJ1-6, with D unresolved. V lost 6 bases and J lost 11, with 11 bases in between. The CDR3 extends over 12 amino acids. The CDR3: CASSPTGTPLHF. The CDR3 DNA reads TGTGCCAGCAGCCCGACCGGGACACCCCTCCACTTT.

The chain has TRBV7-2 and TRBJ2-7; 8 bases agree with TRBD2. Unmatched junction bases numbered 8, after V lost 4 bases and J lost 3 bases. The germline V gene has CDR1 SGHTA and CDR2 FQGNSA. This CDR3 region has 15 residues. The CDR3 spells CASSSQRGLVYEQYF. The DNA of the CDR3 is TGTGCCAGCAGCTCCCAGCGGGGGCTCGTCTACGAGCAGTACTTC.

The chain carries TRBV28 and TRBJ1-5; TRBD1 might be the D (5 bases). Germline CDR1 and CDR2: MDHEN and SYDVKM. The V end lost 5 bases, the J end lost 2 bases, and 10 bases lay between the germline ends. The CDR3 sequence is 14 residues long. CDR3 DNA: TGTGCCAGCAGTCCCGGGGGGGGCAATCAGCCCCAGCATTTT. Residues: CASSPGGGNQPQHF.

The V call is TRBV7-2, the J call TRBJ2-7; TRBD2 matches at 9 bases. The CDR3 loop spans 16 amino acids. V lost 4 bases, J lost 2 bases, and 9 bases stayed unmatched. Germline CDR1 is SGHTA and CDR2 is FQGNSA. The CDR3 coding sequence is TGTGCCAGCAGCTCTCGTAGCGGGAGACTGACCTACGAGCAGTACTTC. Its protein product is CASSSRSGRLTYEQYF.

The chain recombines TRBV2 with TRBJ1-5, with 8 bases matching TRBD1. The CDR3 is 14 amino acids. CDR1 is SNHLY, CDR2 FYNNEI, per germline. V was clipped by 6 bases and J by 10 bases; unmatched bases: 11. The CDR3 DNA follows: TGTGCCAGCAGACGGACAGGGAACGGTCAACCCCAGCATTTT. It specifies CASRRTGNGQPQHF.

The chain has TRBV19 and TRBJ2-1, with 8 positions matching TRBD2. The V and J ends lost 6 bases and 9 bases, in that order; junction bases with no gene match: 10. The CDR3 runs to 14 residues. From germline, CDR1 is LNHDA and CDR2 SQIVND (reference sequence). The CDR3 DNA sequence: TGTGCCAGTAGCCATTATTCCCGGGGGGGTGAGCAGTTCTTC. It yields the protein CASSHYSRGGEQFF.